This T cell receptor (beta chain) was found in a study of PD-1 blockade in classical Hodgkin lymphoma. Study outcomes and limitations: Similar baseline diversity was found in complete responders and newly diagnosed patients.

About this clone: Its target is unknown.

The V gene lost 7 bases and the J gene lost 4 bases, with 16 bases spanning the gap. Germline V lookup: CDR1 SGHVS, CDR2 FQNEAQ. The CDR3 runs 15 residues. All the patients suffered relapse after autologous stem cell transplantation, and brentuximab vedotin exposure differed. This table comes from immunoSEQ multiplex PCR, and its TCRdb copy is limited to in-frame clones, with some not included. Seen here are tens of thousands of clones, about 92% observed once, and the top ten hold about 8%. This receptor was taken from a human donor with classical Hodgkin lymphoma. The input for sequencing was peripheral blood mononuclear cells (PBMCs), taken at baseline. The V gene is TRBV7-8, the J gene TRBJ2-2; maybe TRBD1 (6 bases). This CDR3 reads CASKGGARPTGELFF. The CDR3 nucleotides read TGTGCCAGCAAAGGGGGAGCCAGGCCCACCGGGGAGCTGTTTTTT.